Below, 18 T cell receptor beta chains from the same sample are listed, as sequenced in a study of neurological immune-mediated disorders. Each CDR3 protein gets one entry after TCRdb re-called the 5' RACE reads with MiXCR. The table shows 50,000 to 60,000 distinct CDR3 sequences, with 16% occurring only once. The specimen was PBMCs. These receptors came from a man in his sixties in good health.

J is TRBJ2-7 and V is TRBV7-8, with a possible D match to TRBD2 (7 bases). Germline loops: CDR1 SGHVS, CDR2 FQNEAQ. The CDR3 runs 13 residues. V was cut by 7 bases and J by 8 bases, with 18 bases left in between. The CDR3 nucleotides read TGTGCCAGCAAGATAACAGGGACTACGAAGCAGTACTTC. Amino acids: CASKITGTTKQYF.

This clonotype was seen many times. The gene calls are TRBV20-1 and TRBJ1-5; 10 nucleotides line up with TRBD1. Trimming removed 5 bases from V and 6 bases from J; junction bases left unmatched: 4. The germline CDR1 and CDR2 sequences are DFQATT and SNEGSKA (reference sequence). The CDR3 contains 13 residues. The chain's CDR3 is CSAARDRGQPQHF. CDR3 nucleotides: TGCAGTGCTGCCCGGGACAGGGGTCAGCCCCAGCATTTT.

This rearrangement joins TRBV29-1 to TRBJ2-7; a weak D match, TRBD2 (5 bases). Trimming took 4 bases from V and 10 from J, leaving 11 bases between them. CDR3 length: 10 amino acids. Germline assignment: CDR1 SQVTM and CDR2 ANQGSEA. The CDR3, as DNA: TGCAGCGTTGGAGGGAGTACCCAGTACTTC. It specifies CSVGGSTQYF.

This clonotype was recorded at least ten times. The chain couples TRBV5-1 to TRBJ2-7; 7 bases fit TRBD1. The CDR3 is made up of 14 amino acids. Trimming at V came to 1 base and at J to 4 bases, leaving 5 bases not matched to a gene. Germline assignment: CDR1 SGHRS and CDR2 YFSETQ. The CDR3 here is CASSLRQGNYEQYF. The CDR3 DNA follows: TGCGCCAGCAGCTTGCGACAGGGTAATTACGAGCAGTACTTC.

This clonotype has at least ten counts. The rearrangement uses TRBV10-3 and TRBJ1-2; D uncertain. From germline, CDR1 is ENHRY and CDR2 SYGVKD. The germline V and J ends were trimmed by 4 bases and 0 bases, with 6 bases remaining between them. The CDR3 has 13 amino acids. CDR3 DNA: TGTGCCATCAGTGCGACCGCTAACTATGGCTACACCTTC. Translating gives CAISATANYGYTF.

V is TRBV18 and J is TRBJ2-3; tentatively, D is TRBD1 or TRBD2 (5 bases each). Looked up from germline, CDR1 is KGHSH and CDR2 is LQKENI. CDR3 length equals 18 residues. Trimming stripped 0 bases from V and 2 bases from J, with 18 bases between. This chain's CDR3 is CASSPPWGSLSLTDTQYF. In DNA, the CDR3 is TGTGCCAGCTCACCACCGTGGGGGTCCCTTTCCCTCACAGATACGCAGTATTTT.

This clonotype was seen ten or more times. This chain joins TRBV29-1 and TRBJ2-1, with TRBD1 matching over 9 bases. With V trimmed by 1 base and J by 8 bases, 0 bases remained unmatched. Germline values: CDR1 SQVTM, CDR2 ANQGSEA. This CDR3 has 12 residues. As DNA, the CDR3 is TGCAGCGTTGAAGGACAGGGGGATGAGCAGTTCTTC. This encodes CSVEGQGDEQFF.

This clonotype was detected many times. Written as DNA, the CDR3 is TGCAGTGCTAGAGAGGGGGCCTCGAGAACATCCGAGCAGTACTTC. This translates into CSAREGASRTSEQYF. The chain combines TRBV20-1 with TRBJ2-7; possibly TRBD1 for D (6 bases). The CDR3 loop spans 15 amino acids. V shed 0 bases and J shed 6 bases, with 18 bases lying between them. Germline assignment: CDR1 DFQATT and CDR2 SNEGSKA (reference sequence).

The rearrangement uses TRBV11-2 and TRBJ2-1; D uncertain. CDR1 and CDR2 (germline): SGHAT, FQNNGV. Trimming stripped 4 bases from V and 8 bases from J, with 9 bases between. The CDR3 spans 12 residues. The CDR3 nucleotides read TGTGCCAGCAGCTCACGGGTGTATGAGCAGTTCTTC. It encodes CASSSRVYEQFF. Filled out from reference TRBV11-2 and TRBJ2-1, the complete variable domain reads EAGVAQSPRYKIIEKRQSVAFWCNPISGHATLYWYQQILGQGPKLLIQFQNNGVVDDSQLPKDRFSAERLKGVDSTLKIQPAKLEDSAVYLCASSSRVYEQFFGPGTRLTVL.

This clonotype was counted ten times or more. The chain couples TRBV5-5 to TRBJ2-5; 11 bases are shared with TRBD1. The V and J ends lost 4 bases and 5 bases, in that order; junction bases with no gene match: 7. Looked up from germline, CDR1 is SGHKS and CDR2 is YYEKEE (reference sequence). The CDR3 extends over 15 amino acids. The CDR3 coding sequence is TGTGCCAGCAGCCGCCGGACAGGGGGCATGGAGACCCAGTACTTC. Translated: CASSRRTGGMETQYF.

This clonotype was recorded at least ten times. V and J are TRBV5-1 and TRBJ2-1; D uncertain. CDR1 and CDR2 (germline): SGHRS, YFSETQ. This CDR3 has 13 amino acids. V gave up 1 base and J gave up 6 bases, with 8 bases separating them. The CDR3 coding sequence is TGCGCCAGCAGCTTGCTGTACATCAATGAGCAGTTCTTC. Translated: CASSLLYINEQFF.

There are many counts of this clonotype. The V and J genes are TRBV5-1 and TRBJ1-3; 9 bases agree with TRBD1. With V trimmed by 4 bases and J by 0 bases, 11 bases remained unmatched. CDR3 length: 18 amino acids. In germline, CDR1 is SGHRS, CDR2 YFSETQ. The CDR3 loop reads CASSGAGTGPGSGNTIYF. For the CDR3, the DNA is TGCGCCAGCAGCGGGGCCGGGACAGGGCCAGGCTCTGGAAACACCATATATTTT.

This clonotype was observed at least ten times. The chain combines TRBV28 with TRBJ2-3; D might be TRBD2 (6 bases). Trimming shortened V by 2 bases and J by 7 bases, and 13 bases separated the two germline ends. This CDR3 is built from 14 residues. Germline lookup yields CDR1 MDHEN and CDR2 SYDVKM. The DNA for the CDR3 is TGTGCCAGCAGTTTAGGCGGGGCGACAAATACGCAGTATTTT. It codes for CASSLGGATNTQYF.

This clonotype came up many times. The rearrangement uses TRBV20-1 and TRBJ1-3; D is undetermined. The germline V gene encodes CDR1 DFQATT and CDR2 SNEGSKA (reference sequence). Trimming left V 0 bases short and J 10 bases short, with 22 bases between. The CDR3 has 16 amino acids. CDR3 in amino acids: CSARDLHIQTLGTIYF. The CDR3 DNA is TGCAGTGCTAGAGATCTCCATATACAGACCTTGGGAACCATATATTTT.

This clonotype showed up many times. The chain is built from TRBV4-1 and TRBJ2-2; the D is unclear. V was pared by 0 bases and J by 8 bases, with 7 bases between. CDR3 length: 13 amino acids. Germline CDR1 MGHRA, CDR2 YSYEKL. The CDR3 is CASSQDWAGELFF. The CDR3 coding sequence is TGCGCCAGCAGCCAAGATTGGGCGGGGGAGCTGTTTTTT.

Ten or more counts support this clonotype. J is TRBJ2-3 and V is TRBV7-2; 10 nucleotides line up with TRBD2. From germline, CDR1 is SGHTA and CDR2 FQGNSA. The CDR3 contains 15 residues. V was pared by 2 bases and J by 4 bases, with 3 bases of the junction left unmatched. CDR3 nucleotide sequence: TGTGCCAGCAGCTTATCTAGCGGGAGCGCAGATACGCAGTATTTT. Its translation: CASSLSSGSADTQYF.

CDR3 nucleotides: TGTGCCAGCAGCCCGCACAGGGGCTACAATGAGCAGTTCTTC. Its protein product is CASSPHRGYNEQFF. The J gene is TRBJ2-1, the V gene TRBV13; 7 nucleotides line up with TRBD1. Germline CDR1 PRHDT, CDR2 FYEKMQ (reference sequence). This CDR3 has 14 residues. The V and J ends lost 5 bases and 3 bases, in that order; junction bases with no gene match: 4.

This clonotype was seen only a few times. V is TRBV20-1 and J is TRBJ1-1; TRBD1 aligns across 9 bases. The ends lost 8 bases at V and 7 bases at J; junction bases unmatched: 11. The CDR3 contains 13 residues. The germline gives CDR1 DFQATT, CDR2 SNEGSKA (reference sequence). The chain's CDR3 is CSYGGQGDSEAFF. CDR3 DNA: TGCAGTTACGGGGGACAGGGAGACAGTGAAGCTTTCTTT.